A single sample is the source of the 10 T cell receptor beta chains below, sequenced in a study of OX40 agonist ivuxolimab in advanced cancers. Assay used: immunoSEQ multiplex PCR; TCRdb lists only in-frame clones, some missing. Here the sample spans about 92,000 clones, roughly nine tenths being singletons. Here the sequenced sample was CD4+ or CD8+ T cells sorted from blood, taken in a trial of the OX40 agonist ivuxolimab. These receptors came from an adult with an advanced solid tumor such as melanoma, head and neck, liver or kidney cancer.

V and J are TRBV2 and TRBJ1-1, with D possibly matching TRBD1 (5 bases). This CDR3 spans 14 amino acids. V was cut by 7 bases and J by 1 base, with 13 bases left in between. Germline lookup yields CDR1 SNHLY and CDR2 FYNNEI. Here the CDR3 DNA reads TGTGCCAGCAAGGTCTCAGGGAAGAACACTGAAGCTTTCTTT. Protein sequence: CASKVSGKNTEAFF.

The genes are TRBV7-3 and TRBJ2-1, with D hard to call. The ends were cut back, 4 bases at V and 9 bases at J, with 7 bases in the middle. The CDR3 has 11 residues. Germline-derived CDR1 and CDR2 are SGHTA and FQGTGA. In DNA, the CDR3 is TGTGCCAGCAGCTCGGCTGGTGAGCAGTTCTTC. Protein product: CASSSAGEQFF.

The chain uses TRBV2 and TRBJ2-2; TRBD2 agrees at 11 bases. V shed 6 bases and J 0 bases; nucleotides not matched to a gene: 3. This CDR3 is built from 16 residues. Germline V gives CDR1 SNHLY, CDR2 FYNNEI. CDR3 protein: CASSLSGRANTGELFF. In nucleotides, the CDR3 is TGTGCCAGCAGCCTTAGCGGGAGGGCGAACACCGGGGAGCTGTTTTTT.

This sequence joins TRBV19 and TRBJ2-2; 16 nucleotides agree with TRBD2. In germline, CDR1 is LNHDA, CDR2 SQIVND (reference sequence). V lost 4 bases, J lost 1 base, and 15 bases stayed unmatched. The CDR3 is 22 residues long. This CDR3 is CASSRGTSGRAVNLGNTGELFF. The CDR3 DNA reads as TGTGCCAGTAGTAGGGGGACTAGCGGGAGGGCCGTCAATCTAGGGAACACCGGGGAGCTGTTTTTT.

CDR3 amino acids: CASKSVSTDTQYF. CDR3 bases: TGTGCCAGCAAGTCGGTGAGCACAGATACGCAGTATTTT. The chain has TRBV2 and TRBJ2-3; D gene ambiguous. Germline-derived CDR1 and CDR2 are SNHLY and FYNNEI. V was pared by 7 bases and J by 0 bases, with 8 bases between. This CDR3 is 13 amino acids long.

This sequence joins TRBV6-5 and TRBJ2-3, with 7 bases fitting TRBD1. The CDR3 totals 16 residues. Germline CDR1 is MNHEY and CDR2 is SVGAGI. V lost 0 bases to trimming and J lost 7 bases; unmatched junction nucleotides: 10. The CDR3 DNA follows: TGTGCCAGCAGTTACTCGGGGGACAGTGGGGGAAATACGCAGTATTTT. Its translation is CASSYSGDSGGNTQYF.

This sequence joins TRBV4-1 and TRBJ1-2, with D uncertain. Between the trimmed V and J ends, which lost 1 base and 8 bases, there was a span of 11 bases. CDR1 MGHRA and CDR2 YSYEKL come from the germline V gene. The CDR3 sequence is 13 residues long. For the CDR3, the DNA is TGCGCCAGCAGCCAAGGGCGGAGCAGAGGCTACACCTTC. It codes for CASSQGRSRGYTF.

The chain joins TRBV5-5 to TRBJ2-7; a weak D match, TRBD2 (6 bases). V lost 0 bases and J lost 4, with 17 bases in between. This CDR3 is built from 16 residues. The germline V gene has CDR1 SGHKS and CDR2 YYEKEE (reference sequence). CDR3 coding DNA: TGTGCCAGCAGCTTGGAGACTAGGCTAGATATTTACGAGCAGTACTTC. Translation gives CASSLETRLDIYEQYF.

CDR3 residues: CSVEVGAGGTSGYTF. The CDR3 DNA follows: TGCAGCGTTGAAGTAGGAGCAGGGGGCACGTCCGGCTACACCTTC. The chain is built from TRBV29-1 and TRBJ1-2; 8 nucleotides align to TRBD1. Looked up from germline, CDR1 is SQVTM and CDR2 is ANQGSEA. This CDR3 region has 15 residues. The V gene end was trimmed by 1 base and the J gene end by 8 bases; junction bases not matched to a gene: 12.

This clone has just a few counts. This chain connects TRBV4-2 to TRBJ2-4; weak D call: TRBD2 (5 bases). CDR3 length: 19 amino acids. The V end lost 0 bases, the J end lost 0 bases, and 18 bases lay between the germline ends. Germline assignment: CDR1 LGHNA and CDR2 YNFKEQ. The DNA for the CDR3 is TGTGCCAGCAGCCAAGAACGGTCGGCGGACTCCTTAGCCAAAAACATTCAGTACTTC. Its translation is CASSQERSADSLAKNIQYF.